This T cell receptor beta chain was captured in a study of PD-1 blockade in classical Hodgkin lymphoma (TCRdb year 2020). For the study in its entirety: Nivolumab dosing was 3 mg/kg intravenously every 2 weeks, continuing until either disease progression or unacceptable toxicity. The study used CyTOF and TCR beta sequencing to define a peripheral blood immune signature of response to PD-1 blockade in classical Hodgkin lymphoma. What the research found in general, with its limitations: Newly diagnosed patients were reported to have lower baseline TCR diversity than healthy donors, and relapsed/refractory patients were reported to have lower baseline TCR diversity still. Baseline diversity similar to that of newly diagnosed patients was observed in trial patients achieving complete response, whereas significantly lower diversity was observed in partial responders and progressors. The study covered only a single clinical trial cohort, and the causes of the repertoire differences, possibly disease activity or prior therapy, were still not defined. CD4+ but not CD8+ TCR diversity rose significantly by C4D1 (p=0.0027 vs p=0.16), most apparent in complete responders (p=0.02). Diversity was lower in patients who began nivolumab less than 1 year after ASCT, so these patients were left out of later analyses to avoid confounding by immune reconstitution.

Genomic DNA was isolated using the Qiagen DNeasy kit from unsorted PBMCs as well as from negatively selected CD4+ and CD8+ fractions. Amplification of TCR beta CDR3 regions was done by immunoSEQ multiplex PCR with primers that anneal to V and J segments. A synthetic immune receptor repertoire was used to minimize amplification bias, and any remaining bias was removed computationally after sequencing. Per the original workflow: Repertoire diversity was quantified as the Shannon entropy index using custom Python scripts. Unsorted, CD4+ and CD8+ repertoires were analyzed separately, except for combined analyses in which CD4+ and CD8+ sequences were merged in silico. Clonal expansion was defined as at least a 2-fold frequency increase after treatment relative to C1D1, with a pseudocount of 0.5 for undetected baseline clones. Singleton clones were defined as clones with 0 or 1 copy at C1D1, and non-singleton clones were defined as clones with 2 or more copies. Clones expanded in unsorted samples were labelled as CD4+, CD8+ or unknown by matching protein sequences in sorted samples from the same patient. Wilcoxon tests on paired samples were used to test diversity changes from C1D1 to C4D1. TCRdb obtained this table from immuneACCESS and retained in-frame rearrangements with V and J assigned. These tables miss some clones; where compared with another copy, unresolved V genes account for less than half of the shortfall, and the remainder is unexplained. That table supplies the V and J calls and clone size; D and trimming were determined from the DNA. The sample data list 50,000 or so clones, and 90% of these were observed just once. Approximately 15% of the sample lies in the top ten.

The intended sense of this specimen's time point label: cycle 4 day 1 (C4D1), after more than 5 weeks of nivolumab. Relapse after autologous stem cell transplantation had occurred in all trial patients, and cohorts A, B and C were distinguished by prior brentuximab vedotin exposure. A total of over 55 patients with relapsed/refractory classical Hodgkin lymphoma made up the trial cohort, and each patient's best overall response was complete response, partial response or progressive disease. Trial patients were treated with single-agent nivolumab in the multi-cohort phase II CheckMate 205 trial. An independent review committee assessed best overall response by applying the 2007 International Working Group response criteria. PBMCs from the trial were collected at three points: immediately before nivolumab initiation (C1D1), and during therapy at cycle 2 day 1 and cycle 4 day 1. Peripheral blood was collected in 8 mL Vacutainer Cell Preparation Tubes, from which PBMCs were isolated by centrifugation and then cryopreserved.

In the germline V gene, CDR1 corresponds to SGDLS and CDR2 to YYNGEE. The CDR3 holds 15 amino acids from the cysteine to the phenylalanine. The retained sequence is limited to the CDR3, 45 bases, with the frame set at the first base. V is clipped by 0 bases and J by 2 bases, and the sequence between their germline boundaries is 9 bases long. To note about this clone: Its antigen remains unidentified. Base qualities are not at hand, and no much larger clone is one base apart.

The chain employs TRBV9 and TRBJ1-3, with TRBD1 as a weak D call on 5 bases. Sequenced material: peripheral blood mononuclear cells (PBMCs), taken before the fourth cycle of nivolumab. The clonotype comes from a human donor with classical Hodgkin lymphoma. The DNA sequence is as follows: TGTGCCAGCAGCGTAGGCGGGGGTCCTGGAAACACCATATATTTT. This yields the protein CASSVGGGPGNTIYF.